One and the same sample provided the 2 T cell receptor beta chains below, sequenced in a study of T cell responses to AZD1222 COVID-19 vaccine. Repertoires were generated with immunoSEQ multiplex PCR, while TCRdb's copy carries only in-frame clones and drops some. The sample includes about 93,000 clones, approximately 89% of them seen just once. The input for sequencing was peripheral blood, taken on day 0 of MenACWY control vaccination. The receptors were gathered from an adult in good health.

The chain is built from TRBV20-1 and TRBJ2-7, with D possibly being TRBD1 (6 bases). This CDR3 is 14 amino acids long. With 3 bases removed from V and 2 bases from J, the gap between germline ends came to 14 bases. The germline V gene has CDR1 DFQATT and CDR2 SNEGSKA (reference sequence). CDR3 region: CSASSQGQPYEQYF. The CDR3 DNA reads TGCAGTGCTAGTAGTCAGGGACAACCCTACGAGCAGTACTTC.

The genes are TRBV6-2 or TRBV6-3 and TRBJ2-2; D is perhaps TRBD2 (6 bases). The germline V and J ends were trimmed by 0 bases and 3 bases, with 14 bases remaining between them. Germline V gene lookup returns CDR1 MNHEY and CDR2 SVGEGT. The CDR3 consists of 17 residues. Here the CDR3 reads CASSYSYETSDTGELFF. CDR3 DNA: TGTGCCAGCAGTTACTCGTATGAGACTAGTGACACCGGGGAGCTGTTTTTT.